This TCR beta chain was found in a study of cytomegalovirus exposure and HLA in healthy donors. The CDR3 spans 16 residues. CDR1 and CDR2 from the germline V gene are ENHRY and SYGVKD. The trim removed 3 bases at V and 0 bases at J, leaving 5 bases unmatched. Produced via immunoSEQ multiplex PCR; TCRdb's table is partial and in-frame only. In the table there are around 130,000 clones, about 90% of which are singletons. The clonotype originates from a man between 25 and 39 years old in good health and CMV-seronegative. This chain joins TRBV10-3 and TRBJ2-5, with 9 bases fitting TRBD2. The sequenced sample was PBMCs. CDR3 sequence (DNA): TGTGCCATCAGTGAAGCTAGCGGGGCGTACCAAGAGACCCAGTACTTC. Protein product: CAISEASGAYQETQYF.